This passage covers 10 T cell receptor beta chains from one sample sequenced in a study of T cell responses to AZD1222 COVID-19 vaccine. Repertoires were generated with immunoSEQ multiplex PCR, while TCRdb's copy carries only in-frame clones and drops some. The sample contains 70,000 or so clones, around nine tenths of which appear only once. The input for sequencing was peripheral blood, taken on day 0 of AZD1222 vaccination. The source is an adult in good health.

The chain combines TRBV5-1 with TRBJ2-1; a possible D gene is TRBD2 (6 bases). The CDR3 covers 15 residues. Trimming pared 2 bases from V and 7 bases from J, leaving 16 bases between. Germline lookup yields CDR1 SGHRS and CDR2 YFSETQ. The CDR3 loop reads CASSFRDSPRNEQFF. CDR3 nucleotides: TGCGCCAGCAGCTTCCGGGACTCCCCCAGGAATGAGCAGTTCTTC.

The chain is built from TRBV19 and TRBJ2-1; the match to TRBD2 covers 14 bases. The CDR3 sequence is 18 residues long. Germline V gene data show CDR1 as LNHDA and CDR2 as SQIVND (reference sequence). J lost 2 bases, V lost 5 bases, and 8 bases had no gene match. CDR3 sequence reads: CASSLTSGRASPYNEQFF. The CDR3 DNA reads TGTGCCAGTAGTTTGACTAGCGGGAGGGCTAGTCCCTACAATGAGCAGTTCTTC. The variable domain in full, with the rest retrieved from reference TRBV19 and TRBJ2-1, is DGGITQSPKYLFRKEGQNVTLSCEQNLNHDAMYWYRQDPGQGLRLIYYSQIVNDFQKGDIAEGYSVSREKKESFPLTVTSAQKNPTAFYLCASSLTSGRASPYNEQFFGPGTRLTVL.

The rearrangement links TRBV9 to TRBJ2-1; 9 bases agree with TRBD1. CDR3 length: 17 amino acids. J gave up 1 base and V 3 bases, and 8 bases lay outside the gene matches. Per germline, CDR1 SGDLS and CDR2 YYNGEE. In DNA, the CDR3 is TGTGCCAGCAGCGCACACACAGGGGGCTCGTCCTACAATGAGCAGTTCTTC. Its translation is CASSAHTGGSSYNEQFF.

The chain carries TRBV5-1 and TRBJ2-3; the D is unclear. CDR1 and CDR2 (germline): SGHRS, YFSETQ. The length of the CDR3 is 14 residues. Trimming cost V 3 bases and J 0 bases, with 8 bases left between them. CDR3 nucleotide sequence: TGCGCCAGCAGCTCTGGACCGAGCACAGATACGCAGTATTTT. It codes for CASSSGPSTDTQYF.

The gene calls are TRBV12-3 or TRBV12-4 and TRBJ1-2, with 8 positions matching TRBD1. This CDR3 region has 13 residues. V shed 5 bases and J 7 bases; nucleotides not matched to a gene: 6. In DNA, the CDR3 is TGTGCCAGCAGTAATCACAGGGGGGCTGGCTACACCTTC. Protein product: CASSNHRGAGYTF.

The chain employs TRBV18 and TRBJ2-1; TRBD2 aligns across 7 bases. V shed 3 bases and J 0 bases; nucleotides not matched to a gene: 5. The germline CDR1 and CDR2 sequences are KGHSH and LQKENI. The CDR3 has 16 amino acids. The CDR3 nucleotides read TGTGCCAGCTCACCGTCGCGGGGGACCTCCTACAATGAGCAGTTCTTC. This gives the protein CASSPSRGTSYNEQFF.

The chain is built from TRBV27 and TRBJ2-6; D remains unclear. The V gene lost 5 bases and the J gene lost 0 bases, with 5 bases spanning the gap. The CDR3 sequence is 14 residues long. Per germline, CDR1 MNHEY and CDR2 SMNVEV (reference sequence). Here the CDR3 reads CASSGYSGANVLTF. The CDR3 DNA reads as TGTGCCAGCAGTGGCTACTCTGGGGCCAACGTCCTGACTTTC. The full variable domain, rest sourced from reference TRBV27 and TRBJ2-6, is EAQVTQNPRYLITVTGKKLTVTCSQNMNHEYMSWYRQDPGLGLRQIYYSMNVEVTDKGDVPEGYKVSRKEKRNFPLILESPSPNQTSLYFCASSGYSGANVLTFGAGSRLTVL.

This chain links TRBV11-2 with TRBJ2-7; maybe TRBD2 (7 bases). This CDR3 comprises 15 residues. The germline gives CDR1 SGHAT, CDR2 FQNNGV. Trimming removed 4 bases at V and 0 bases at J, with 13 bases between. The CDR3, as DNA: TGTGCCAGCAGCTCTCGGGGGGCCCACTCCTACGAGCAGTACTTC. Its protein is CASSSRGAHSYEQYF. Drawing the rest from reference TRBV11-2 and TRBJ2-7, the complete variable domain is EAGVAQSPRYKIIEKRQSVAFWCNPISGHATLYWYQQILGQGPKLLIQFQNNGVVDDSQLPKDRFSAERLKGVDSTLKIQPAKLEDSAVYLCASSSRGAHSYEQYFGPGTRLTVT.

This clone was detected once. The V gene is TRBV6-5, the J gene TRBJ2-1; 8 bases align to TRBD1. CDR1 is MNHEY and CDR2 is SVGAGI in the germline V gene. The CDR3 has 14 amino acids. With V trimmed by 2 bases and J by 9 bases, 6 bases remained unmatched. In DNA, the CDR3 is TGTGCCAGCAGTTACGCCAGGGGGCGAGTTGAGCAGTTCTTC. Amino acid sequence: CASSYARGRVEQFF.

The chain is built from TRBV10-1 and TRBJ2-7; D call uncertain. V shed 2 bases and J shed 1 base, with 3 bases lying between them. The CDR3 has 12 amino acids. Germline V lookup: CDR1 WNHNN, CDR2 SYGVQD (reference sequence). CDR3 sequence: CASSENSYEQYF. Here the CDR3 DNA reads TGCGCCAGCAGTGAGAATTCCTACGAGCAGTACTTC.